Below are 19 T cell receptor beta chains sequenced from a single sample in a study of control samples from healthy donors and cancer patients. Clones were read by immunoSEQ multiplex PCR, and TCRdb kept only the in-frame ones, dropping some. The sample shows tens of thousands of clones, roughly 90% of them seen only once. The sequencing sample was made of PBMCs. These receptors were obtained from a man between 45 and 60 years old with head and neck cancer.

V usage is TRBV20-1 and J usage is TRBJ2-5; D remains unclear. CDR1 is DFQATT and CDR2 is SNEGSKA in the germline V gene (reference sequence). This CDR3 contains 11 residues. Between the trimmed V and J ends, which lost 4 bases and 5 bases, there was a span of 8 bases. The CDR3 spells CSATPSETQYF. The CDR3 coding sequence is TGCAGTGCTACCCCCTCGGAGACCCAGTACTTC.

The V call is TRBV6-6, the J call TRBJ2-1; perhaps TRBD2 as D (6 bases). Trimming stripped 0 bases from V and 8 bases from J, with 11 bases between. CDR1 is MNHNY, CDR2 SVGAGI, per germline (reference sequence). The CDR3 runs to 14 residues. DNA for the CDR3: TGTGCCAGCAGTTACTCGGAGGGTTCCGATGAGCAGTTCTTC. Amino acids: CASSYSEGSDEQFF.

The rearrangement uses TRBV29-1 and TRBJ2-1; possible D gene TRBD2, 5 bases. This CDR3 comprises 15 residues. In germline, CDR1 is SQVTM, CDR2 ANQGSEA. Trimming took 4 bases from V and 0 from J, leaving 13 bases between them. The CDR3 sequence: CSVGSAESSYNEQFF. The CDR3, as DNA: TGCAGCGTTGGTAGCGCGGAGAGCTCCTACAATGAGCAGTTCTTC.

The genes are TRBV28 and TRBJ2-1, with 13 bases matching TRBD2. In germline, CDR1 is MDHEN, CDR2 SYDVKM. The CDR3 runs to 14 residues. The junction had 5 bases not matched to a gene; V was cut back by 5 bases and J by 10 bases. CDR3 protein: CASSPLAGGLEQFF. The CDR3 region has the DNA TGTGCCAGCAGTCCACTAGCGGGAGGGCTCGAGCAGTTCTTC.

The V and J genes are TRBV29-1 and TRBJ2-3; the match to TRBD1 covers 7 bases. The CDR3 runs 16 residues. V trimming: 6 bases; J trimming: 2 bases; junction bases outside the gene matches: 14. Germline CDR1 reads SQVTM; CDR2 reads ANQGSEA. The CDR3 sequence is CSVTTPRDSLTDTQYF. CDR3 coding DNA: TGCAGCGTCACAACCCCCCGGGACAGTCTCACAGATACGCAGTATTTT.

This clone has only one observation. CDR3 bases: TGTGCCAGCAGTTACTCCGGGAGAGACTACGAGCAGTACTTC. Encoded protein: CASSYSGRDYEQYF. This chain connects TRBV6-6 to TRBJ2-7; tentatively, D is TRBD2 (6 bases). This CDR3 contains 14 residues. Germline CDR1 and CDR2: MNHNY and SVGAGI (reference sequence). V was clipped by 0 bases and J by 3 bases, with 9 bases between them.

CDR3 region: CSVMVATNEKLFF. In DNA form, the CDR3 reads TGCAGCGTTATGGTCGCAACTAATGAAAAACTGTTTTTT. The V gene is TRBV29-1, the J gene TRBJ1-4; D remains ambiguous. Trimming cost V 5 bases and J 0 bases, with 7 bases left between them. There are 13 residues in the CDR3. From germline, CDR1 is SQVTM and CDR2 ANQGSEA.

The chain couples TRBV27 to TRBJ2-5, with a possible D match to TRBD2 (6 bases). Trimming took 3 bases from V and 5 from J, leaving 22 bases between them. The CDR3 consists of 17 residues. Germline V CDR1 and CDR2: MNHEY, SMNVEV (reference sequence). CDR3 DNA: TGTGCCAGCAGTTTTGGGGGAGGCGGAGGCCGCGGGGAGACCCAGTACTTC. Protein product: CASSFGGGGGRGETQYF.

This clone has more than one count but fewer than ten. The chain is built from TRBV12-5 and TRBJ1-2, with TRBD1 identical over 8 bases. The CDR3 contains 15 residues. J was trimmed by 7 bases and V by 6 bases; bases with no gene match: 13. Germline V CDR1 and CDR2: LGHNT, FRNRAP. The CDR3, as DNA: TGTGCTAGTGGCCACCGGGACAGGCTAGCGGGTGGCTACACCTTC. Translated: CASGHRDRLAGGYTF.

This chain connects TRBV12-3 or TRBV12-4 to TRBJ1-2, with D possibly being TRBD1 (5 bases). Trimming removed 3 bases at V and 7 bases at J, with 12 bases between. This CDR3 is built from 13 residues. CDR3 amino acids: CASSFGRQGGYTF. Written as DNA, the CDR3 is TGTGCCAGCAGTTTTGGGAGGCAGGGTGGCTACACCTTC.

The chain combines TRBV19 with TRBJ1-5, with 7 bases lining up with TRBD1. The CDR3 sequence is 16 residues long. CDR1 LNHDA and CDR2 SQIVND come from the germline V gene (reference sequence). The V and J ends lost 3 bases and 3 bases, in that order; junction bases with no gene match: 8. The CDR3 here is CASSIRGKGANQPQHF. As DNA, the CDR3 is TGTGCCAGTAGTATTAGAGGGAAGGGGGCCAATCAGCCCCAGCATTTT. The whole variable domain, remainder taken from reference TRBV19 and TRBJ1-5, is DGGITQSPKYLFRKEGQNVTLSCEQNLNHDAMYWYRQDPGQGLRLIYYSQIVNDFQKGDIAEGYSVSREKKESFPLTVTSAQKNPTAFYLCASSIRGKGANQPQHFGDGTRLSIL.

For the CDR3, the DNA is TGTGCCAGCAGTTACTCGACTCCGAGCGGGGCCCTCCACTTT. As protein: CASSYSTPSGALHF. The chain recombines TRBV6-5 with TRBJ1-6; D gene uncertain. Germline V gene data show CDR1 as MNHEY and CDR2 as SVGAGI. V lost 0 bases, J lost 14 bases, and 14 bases lay in between. The CDR3 spans 14 residues.

V is TRBV29-1 and J is TRBJ1-4; D gene unclear. Germline V gene sequence: CDR1 SQVTM, CDR2 ANQGSEA. Trimming cost V 1 base and J 5 bases, with 5 bases left between them. The CDR3 totals 12 residues. The CDR3 region has the DNA TGCAGCGTTGAAGGCGGGAATGAAAAACTGTTTTTT. It codes for CSVEGGNEKLFF.

This clone was observed a handful of times. CDR3 region: CASRGGEYEQYF. The CDR3 DNA is TGTGCCAGCAGAGGGGGGGAATACGAGCAGTACTTC. The rearrangement joins TRBV12-3 or TRBV12-4 to TRBJ2-7; D perhaps matches TRBD2 (7 bases). Trimming took off 6 bases at V and 4 bases at J, with 10 bases between the two ends. The CDR3 contains 12 residues.

The rearrangement uses TRBV5-4 and TRBJ2-5; either TRBD1 or TRBD2 may supply D (5 bases each). Trimming took off 5 bases at V and 3 bases at J, with 11 bases between the two ends. Per germline, CDR1 SGHNT and CDR2 YYREEE (reference sequence). The CDR3 length is 13 residues. The CDR3 here is CASRIGGKETQYF. As DNA, the CDR3 is TGTGCCAGCAGGATTGGGGGAAAAGAGACCCAGTACTTC.

This chain uses TRBV5-4 with TRBJ2-2; a weak D match, TRBD2 (5 bases). The CDR3 is 14 residues long. The germline CDR1 and CDR2 sequences are SGHNT and YYREEE (reference sequence). The V and J ends lost 0 bases and 4 bases respectively, with 7 bases between them. CDR3 sequence: CASSLGTPTGELFF. The CDR3 DNA reads as TGTGCCAGCAGCTTGGGGACTCCCACCGGGGAGCTGTTTTTT.

The table lists this clone with a count of one. This sequence joins TRBV4-3 and TRBJ2-2; TRBD2 agrees at 12 bases. J was trimmed by 2 bases and V by 1 base; bases with no gene match: 2. The V gene's germline CDR1 is LGHNA and CDR2 YSLEER. The CDR3 length is 17 residues. CDR3 sequence (DNA): TGCGCCAGCAGCCAAGCGACTAGCGGGGGCAACACCGGGGAGCTGTTTTTT. This codes for CASSQATSGGNTGELFF.

The table lists this clone with a few counts. The chain recombines TRBV27 with TRBJ2-1; 7 bases match TRBD2. This CDR3 has 16 residues. Trimming cost V 7 bases and J 6 bases; bases outside gene matches: 15. The germline CDR1 and CDR2 sequences are MNHEY and SMNVEV (reference sequence). The CDR3 region has the DNA TGTGCCAGCAAGAGACGGGGGGTGACCCTTATCAATGAGCAGTTCTTC. It encodes CASKRRGVTLINEQFF.

The J gene is TRBJ2-5, the V gene TRBV18, with D possibly matching TRBD2 (5 bases). The CDR3 has 15 amino acids. The germline V gene encodes CDR1 KGHSH and CDR2 LQKENI. The V end lost 1 base, the J end lost 2 bases, and 11 bases lay between the germline ends. The DNA for the CDR3 is TGTGCCAGCTCACCACTCGATAGCGCACAAGAGACCCAGTACTTC. It translates to CASSPLDSAQETQYF.